Sequencing of this T cell receptor beta chain was carried out in a study of T cell changes during pregnancy in multiple sclerosis. Germline-derived CDR1 and CDR2 are SEHNR and FQNEAQ (reference sequence). CDR3 length equals 15 residues. V lost 9 bases and J 4 bases, leaving 18 bases between the germline ends. Data came from immunoSEQ multiplex PCR; TCRdb stores just in-frame clones and leaves some out. The data hold fewer than 60,000 clones, with under 95% observed a single time. The sample was peripheral blood, taken after pregnancy. J is TRBJ1-4 and V is TRBV7-9, with D possibly TRBD1 on 6 matching bases. This receptor was obtained from a female donor in good health, enrolled as a control in a pregnancy study. The DNA of the CDR3 is TGTGCCAGAGAGCTAGGACGAGGGGGTAATGAAAAACTGTTTTTT. It specifies CARELGRGGNEKLFF.